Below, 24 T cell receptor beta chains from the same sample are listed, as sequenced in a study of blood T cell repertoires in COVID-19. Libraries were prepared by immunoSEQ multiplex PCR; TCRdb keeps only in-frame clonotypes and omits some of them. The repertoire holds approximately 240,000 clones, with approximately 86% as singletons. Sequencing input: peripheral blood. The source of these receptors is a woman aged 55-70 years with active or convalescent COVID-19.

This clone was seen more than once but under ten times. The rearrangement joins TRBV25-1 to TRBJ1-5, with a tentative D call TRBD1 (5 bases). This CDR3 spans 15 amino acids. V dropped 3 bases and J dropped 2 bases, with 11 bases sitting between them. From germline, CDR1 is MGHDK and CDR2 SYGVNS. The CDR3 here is CASSERGGGNQPQHF. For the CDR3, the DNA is TGTGCCAGCAGTGAGCGGGGAGGGGGCAATCAGCCCCAGCATTTT.

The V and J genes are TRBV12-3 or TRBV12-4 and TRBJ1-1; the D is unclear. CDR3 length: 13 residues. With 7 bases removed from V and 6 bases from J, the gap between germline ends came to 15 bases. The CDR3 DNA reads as TGTGCCAGCATGAACCTCCTGAGGGCTGAAGCTTTCTTT. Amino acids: CASMNLLRAEAFF.

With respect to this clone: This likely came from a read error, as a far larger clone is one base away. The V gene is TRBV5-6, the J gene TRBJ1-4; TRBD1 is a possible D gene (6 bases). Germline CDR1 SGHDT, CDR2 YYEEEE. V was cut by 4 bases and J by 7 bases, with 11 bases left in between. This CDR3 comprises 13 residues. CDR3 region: CASSHTGFEKLFF. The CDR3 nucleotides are TGTGCCAGCAGCCATACAGGGTTTGAAAAACTGTTTTTT.

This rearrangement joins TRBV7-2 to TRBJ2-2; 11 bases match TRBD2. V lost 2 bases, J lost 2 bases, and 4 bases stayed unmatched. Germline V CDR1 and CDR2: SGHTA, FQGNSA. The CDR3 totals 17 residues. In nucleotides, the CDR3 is TGTGCCAGCAGCTTAACTAGCGGGAGTGGTAACACCGGGGAGCTGTTTTTT. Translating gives CASSLTSGSGNTGELFF.

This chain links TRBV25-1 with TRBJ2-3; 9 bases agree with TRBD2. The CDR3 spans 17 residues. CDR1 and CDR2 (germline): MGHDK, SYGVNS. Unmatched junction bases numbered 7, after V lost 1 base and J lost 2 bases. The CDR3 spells CASSESPAGGYTDTQYF. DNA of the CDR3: TGTGCCAGCAGTGAATCCCCCGCGGGAGGGTACACAGATACGCAGTATTTT.

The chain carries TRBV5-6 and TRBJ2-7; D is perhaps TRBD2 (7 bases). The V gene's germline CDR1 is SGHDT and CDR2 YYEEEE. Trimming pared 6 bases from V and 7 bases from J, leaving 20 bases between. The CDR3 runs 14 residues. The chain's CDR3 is CASNPPGGALEQYV. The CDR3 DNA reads TGTGCCAGCAACCCTCCGGGGGGCGCATTAGAGCAGTACGTC.

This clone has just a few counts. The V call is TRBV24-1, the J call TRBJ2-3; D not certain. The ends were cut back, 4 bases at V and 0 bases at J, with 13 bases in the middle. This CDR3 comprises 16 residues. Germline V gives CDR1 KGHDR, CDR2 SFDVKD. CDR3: CATSDTSSPSTDTQYF. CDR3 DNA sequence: TGTGCCACCAGTGACACTTCAAGTCCCAGCACAGATACGCAGTATTTT.

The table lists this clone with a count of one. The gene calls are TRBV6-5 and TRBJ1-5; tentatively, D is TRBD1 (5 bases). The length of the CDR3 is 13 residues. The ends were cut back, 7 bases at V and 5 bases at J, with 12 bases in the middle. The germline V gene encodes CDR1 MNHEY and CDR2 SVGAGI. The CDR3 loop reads CASKGQTHQPQHF. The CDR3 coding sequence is TGTGCCAGCAAAGGACAAACCCATCAGCCCCAGCATTTT.

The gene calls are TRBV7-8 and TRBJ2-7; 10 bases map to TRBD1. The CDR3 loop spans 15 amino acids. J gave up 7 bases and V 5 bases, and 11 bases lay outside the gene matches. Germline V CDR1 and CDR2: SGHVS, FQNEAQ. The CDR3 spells CASSHRQGAPGEQYF. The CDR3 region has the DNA TGTGCCAGCAGCCATCGACAGGGGGCCCCGGGAGAGCAGTACTTC.

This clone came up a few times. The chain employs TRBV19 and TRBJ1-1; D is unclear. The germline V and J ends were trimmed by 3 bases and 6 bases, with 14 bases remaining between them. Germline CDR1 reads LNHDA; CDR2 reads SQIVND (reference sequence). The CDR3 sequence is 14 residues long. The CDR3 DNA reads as TGTGCCAGTAGTATCCCTGGCATCAGGCCTGAAGCTTTCTTT. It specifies CASSIPGIRPEAFF.

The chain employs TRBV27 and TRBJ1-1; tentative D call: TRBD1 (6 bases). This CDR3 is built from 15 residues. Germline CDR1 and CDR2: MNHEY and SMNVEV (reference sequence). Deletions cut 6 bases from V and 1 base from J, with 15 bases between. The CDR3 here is CASSPRLGANTEAFF. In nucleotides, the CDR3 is TGTGCCAGCAGCCCCAGGTTGGGGGCGAACACTGAAGCTTTCTTT.

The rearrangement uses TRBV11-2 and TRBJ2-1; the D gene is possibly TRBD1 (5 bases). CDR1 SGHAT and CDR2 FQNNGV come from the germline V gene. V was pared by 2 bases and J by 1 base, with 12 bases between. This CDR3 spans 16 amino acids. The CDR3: CASSLLVRVSYNEQFF. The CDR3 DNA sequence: TGTGCCAGCAGCTTATTAGTCAGGGTGTCCTACAATGAGCAGTTCTTC.

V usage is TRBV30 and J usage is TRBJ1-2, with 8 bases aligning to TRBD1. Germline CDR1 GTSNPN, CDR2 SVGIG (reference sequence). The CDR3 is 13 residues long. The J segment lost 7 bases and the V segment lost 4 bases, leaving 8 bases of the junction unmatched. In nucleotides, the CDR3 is TGTGCCTGGAAAGCGGACAGGGTCTTTGGCTACACCTTC. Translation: CAWKADRVFGYTF.

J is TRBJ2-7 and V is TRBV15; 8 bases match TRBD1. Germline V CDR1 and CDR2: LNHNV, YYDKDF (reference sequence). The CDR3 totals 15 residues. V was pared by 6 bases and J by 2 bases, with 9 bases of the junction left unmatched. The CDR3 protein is CATRPDRGPPYEQYV. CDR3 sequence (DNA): TGTGCCACCAGACCCGACAGGGGTCCCCCCTACGAGCAGTACGTC.

Written as DNA, the CDR3 is TGTGCCAGCAGTTTCGCCCAGCGGGAGGCTGGCTACACCTTC. Protein product: CASSFAQREAGYTF. This chain connects TRBV2 to TRBJ1-2, with D unresolved. CDR3 size: 14 residues. Germline V lookup: CDR1 SNHLY, CDR2 FYNNEI. V lost 5 bases and J lost 7, with 17 bases in between.

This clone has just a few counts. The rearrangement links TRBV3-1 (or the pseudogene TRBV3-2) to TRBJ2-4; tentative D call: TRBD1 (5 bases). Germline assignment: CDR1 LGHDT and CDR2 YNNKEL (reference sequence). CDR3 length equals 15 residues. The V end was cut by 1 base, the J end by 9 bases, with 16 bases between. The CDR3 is CASSQGWGREPIQYF. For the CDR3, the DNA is TGTGCCAGCAGCCAAGGTTGGGGCAGGGAACCCATTCAGTACTTC.

CDR3 sequence reads: CASSLEGDDRAGYTF. The CDR3 DNA reads TGCGCCAGCAGCCTCGAGGGGGACGACAGGGCTGGCTACACCTTC. The chain links TRBV5-1 to TRBJ1-2; 7 nucleotides line up with TRBD1. The CDR3 has 15 residues. V trimming: 4 bases; J trimming: 7 bases; junction bases outside the gene matches: 13. The germline V gene has CDR1 SGHRS and CDR2 YFSETQ.

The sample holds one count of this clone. The CDR3 is CASSNTQANTEAFF. The DNA of the CDR3 is TGTGCCAGCAGCAACACGCAGGCGAACACTGAAGCTTTCTTT. V and J are TRBV2 and TRBJ1-1; no definite D call. The CDR3 extends over 14 amino acids. Germline lookup yields CDR1 SNHLY and CDR2 FYNNEI. V lost 6 bases and J 1 base, leaving 12 bases between the germline ends.

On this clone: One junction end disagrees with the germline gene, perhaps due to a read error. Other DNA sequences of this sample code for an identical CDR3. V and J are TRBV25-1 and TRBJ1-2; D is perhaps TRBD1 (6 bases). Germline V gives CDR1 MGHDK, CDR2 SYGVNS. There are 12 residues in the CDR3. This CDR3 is CASKGTHYGYTF. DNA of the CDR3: TGTGCCAGCAAGGGGACACACTATGGTTACACCTTC.

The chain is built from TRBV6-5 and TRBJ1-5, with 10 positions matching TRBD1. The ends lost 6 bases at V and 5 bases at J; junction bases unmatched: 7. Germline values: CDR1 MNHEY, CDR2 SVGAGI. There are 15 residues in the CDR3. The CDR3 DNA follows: TGTGCCAGCAGGGCGACAGGGGGCTGGTATCAGCCCCAGCATTTT. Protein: CASRATGGWYQPQHF.

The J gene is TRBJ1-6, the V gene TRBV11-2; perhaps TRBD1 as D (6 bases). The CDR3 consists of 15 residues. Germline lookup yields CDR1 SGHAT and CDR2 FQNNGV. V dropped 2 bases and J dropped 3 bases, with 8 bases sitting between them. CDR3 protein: CASSLRTDYNSPLHF. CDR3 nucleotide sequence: TGTGCCAGCAGCTTAAGGACAGACTATAATTCACCCCTCCACTTT.

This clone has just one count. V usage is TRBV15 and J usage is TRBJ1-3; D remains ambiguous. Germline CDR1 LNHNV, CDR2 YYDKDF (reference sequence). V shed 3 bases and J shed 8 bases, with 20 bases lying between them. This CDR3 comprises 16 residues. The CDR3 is CATSRGGGIIVDTIYF. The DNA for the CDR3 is TGTGCCACCAGCAGGGGTGGCGGGATCATCGTTGACACCATATATTTT. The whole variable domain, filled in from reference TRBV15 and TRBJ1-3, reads DAMVIQNPRYQVTQFGKPVTLSCSQTLNHNVMYWYQQKSSQAPKLLFHYYDKDFNNEADTPDNFQSRRPNTSFCFLDIRSPGLGDTAMYLCATSRGGGIIVDTIYFGEGSWLTVV.

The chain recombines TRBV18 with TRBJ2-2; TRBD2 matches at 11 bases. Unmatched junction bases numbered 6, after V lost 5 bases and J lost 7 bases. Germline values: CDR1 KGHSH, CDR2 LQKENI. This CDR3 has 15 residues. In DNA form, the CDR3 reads TGTGCCAGCTCAACGACTAGCGGGAAAGGCGGGGAGCTGTTTTTT. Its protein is CASSTTSGKGGELFF.

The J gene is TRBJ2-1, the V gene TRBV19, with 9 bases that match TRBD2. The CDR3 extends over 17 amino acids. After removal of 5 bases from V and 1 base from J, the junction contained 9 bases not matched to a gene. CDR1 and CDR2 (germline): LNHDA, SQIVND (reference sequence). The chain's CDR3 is CASSGFEAGGSYNEQFF. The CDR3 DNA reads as TGTGCCAGTAGTGGGTTCGAAGCGGGGGGATCCTACAATGAGCAGTTCTTC.